Reported below is one TCR beta chain. Its antigen is unknown. CDR1 and CDR2 (germline): SGHRS, YFSETQ. The V and J ends lost 4 bases and 0 bases, in that order; junction bases with no gene match: 7. The CDR3 length is 16 residues. This sample is part of a study of OX40 agonist ivuxolimab in advanced cancers. Study at large: Anti-PD-1, anti-PD-L1 or anti-CTLA-4 therapy given earlier was allowed, and approximately 40% had some.

Notes on the study in general: The investigators did not determine what antigen specificity the expanded peripheral T cells had. Fewer expanded clones were found on average in CD4+ than in CD8+ T cells. Clones of CD4+ and CD8+ blood T cells grew by week 6 at doses of 0.1 to 3.0 mg/kg.

Sequencing used immunoSEQ multiplex PCR; TCRdb keeps in-frame clones, though not all of them. The table has roughly 90,000 clones, approximately 90% seen once. The rearrangement uses TRBV5-1 and TRBJ1-3, with TRBD1 matching 7 bases. The clonotype comes from an adult with an advanced solid tumor such as melanoma, head and neck, liver or kidney cancer. The sequences come from CD4+ or CD8+ T cells sorted from blood, collected in a trial of the OX40 agonist ivuxolimab. In DNA, the CDR3 is TGCGCCAGCAGCCGGGGACAGCTTAGCTCTGGAAACACCATATATTTT. Translating gives CASSRGQLSSGNTIYF. Complete variable domain (other parts from reference TRBV5-1 and TRBJ1-3): KAGVTQTPRYLIKTRGQQVTLSCSPISGHRSVSWYQQTPGQGLQFLFEYFSETQRNKGNFPGRFSGRQFSNSRSEMNVSTLELGDSALYLCASSRGQLSSGNTIYFGEGSWLTVV.